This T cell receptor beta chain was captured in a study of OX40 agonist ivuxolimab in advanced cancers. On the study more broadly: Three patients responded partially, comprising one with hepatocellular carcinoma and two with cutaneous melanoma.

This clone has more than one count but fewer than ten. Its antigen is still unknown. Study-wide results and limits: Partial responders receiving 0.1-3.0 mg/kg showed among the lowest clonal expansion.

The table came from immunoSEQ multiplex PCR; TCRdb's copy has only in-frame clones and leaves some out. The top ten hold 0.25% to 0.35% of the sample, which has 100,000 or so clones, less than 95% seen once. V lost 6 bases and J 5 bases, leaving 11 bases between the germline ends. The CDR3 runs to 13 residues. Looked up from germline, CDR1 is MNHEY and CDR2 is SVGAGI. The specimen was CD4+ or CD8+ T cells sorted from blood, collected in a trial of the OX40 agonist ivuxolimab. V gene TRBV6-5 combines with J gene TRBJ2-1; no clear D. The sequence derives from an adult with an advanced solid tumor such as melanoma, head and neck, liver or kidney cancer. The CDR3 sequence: CASSRSRDNEQFF. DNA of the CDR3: TGTGCCAGCAGCCGCAGTCGGGACAATGAGCAGTTCTTC.